The present entry profiles one T cell receptor (beta chain) with its context. V was trimmed by 0 bases and J by 6 bases, leaving 14 bases between them. The CDR3 length is 16 residues. Germline V gene lookup returns CDR1 LGHDT and CDR2 YNNKEL (reference sequence). Authors' processing steps: How many nucleated cells were present was estimated from reference gene primer amplification. Clones were sequenced by immunoSEQ multiplex PCR, and TCRdb holds only the in-frame ones, with some missing. V and J calls and clone size are those listed in that table; D and trimming were worked out from the DNA. This table has approximately 65,000 clones, under 95% appearing once. The data belong to a study of blood T cell repertoires in COVID-19. Study at large: Both acute and convalescent COVID-19 samples were obtained from the United States, Italy and Spain.

The receptor's source is a man in his sixties or seventies with active COVID-19. The chain employs TRBV3-1 (or the pseudogene TRBV3-2) and TRBJ2-2, with D maybe TRBD2 (7 bases). Sequencing input: peripheral blood. This CDR3 is CASSQDRGGFAGELFF. In DNA, the CDR3 is TGTGCCAGCAGCCAAGATAGGGGGGGCTTTGCCGGGGAGCTGTTTTTT.